These 14 T cell receptor beta chains were sequenced from one sample in a study of blood T cell repertoires in COVID-19. Sequenced by immunoSEQ multiplex PCR; TCRdb stores in-frame clones only, minus some. The sample records around 250,000 clones, about nine tenths being singletons. The sample consisted of peripheral blood. The source of these receptors is a man in his sixties with acute or convalescent COVID-19.

The V call is TRBV5-1, the J call TRBJ2-2, with 10 bases fitting TRBD2. The CDR3 loop spans 16 amino acids. The germline CDR1 and CDR2 sequences are SGHRS and YFSETQ. With 4 bases clipped from V and 5 bases from J, the junction kept 8 bases outside the gene matches. The CDR3, as DNA: TGCGCCAGCAGCCCCAGCGGGAGGGCCCGAACCGGGGAGCTGTTTTTT. This translates into CASSPSGRARTGELFF.

The J gene is TRBJ1-4, the V gene TRBV6-5; the match to TRBD1 covers 10 bases. Germline trimming cut 4 bases from V and 8 bases from J; bases unmatched to any gene: 1. The CDR3 covers 13 residues. The germline gives CDR1 MNHEY, CDR2 SVGAGI. CDR3: CASSWTGGEKLFF. Here the CDR3 DNA reads TGTGCCAGCAGTTGGACAGGGGGAGAAAAACTGTTTTTT.

V is TRBV3-1 (or the pseudogene TRBV3-2) and J is TRBJ2-5; D might be TRBD1 (5 bases). CDR3 size: 15 residues. Trimming removed 0 bases from V and 3 bases from J, with 11 bases in between. The germline V gene encodes CDR1 LGHDT and CDR2 YNNKEL (reference sequence). CDR3 bases: TGTGCCAGCAGCCAAGAGCTGGACACCAAAGAGACCCAGTACTTC. Translation: CASSQELDTKETQYF.

This chain connects TRBV6-2 or TRBV6-3 to TRBJ2-1; 16 bases fit TRBD2. Germline V gene sequence: CDR1 MNHEY, CDR2 SVGEGT. CDR3 length: 19 residues. Germline trimming cut 0 bases from V and 10 bases from J; bases unmatched to any gene: 12. Here the CDR3 reads CASSYSGGLAGGRSGEQFF. For the CDR3, the DNA is TGTGCCAGCAGTTACTCGGGGGGACTAGCGGGAGGGCGGAGTGGGGAGCAGTTCTTC.

The chain recombines TRBV30 with TRBJ1-5, with 8 bases identical to TRBD1. The length of the CDR3 is 13 residues. V lost 3 bases to trimming and J lost 11 bases; unmatched junction nucleotides: 9. CDR1 and CDR2 (germline): GTSNPN, SVGIG (reference sequence). CDR3 DNA sequence: TGTGCCTGGAGCGGACAGGGAGGGGAGGCCCAGCATTTT. Protein: CAWSGQGGEAQHF.

This clone appeared a few times. The rearrangement uses TRBV9 and TRBJ2-5; possible D gene TRBD1, 5 bases. Trimming removed 0 bases at V and 0 bases at J, with 9 bases between. The CDR3 sequence is 15 residues long. CDR1 SGDLS and CDR2 YYNGEE come from the germline V gene. The CDR3, as DNA: TGTGCCAGCAGCGTAGGGACACACGACCAAGAGACCCAGTACTTC. It specifies CASSVGTHDQETQYF.

This chain links TRBV19 with TRBJ2-5; tentatively, D is TRBD2 (5 bases). Germline assignment: CDR1 LNHDA and CDR2 SQIVND (reference sequence). CDR3 length: 13 amino acids. V was cut by 6 bases and J by 1 base, with 9 bases left in between. As DNA, the CDR3 is TGTGCCAGTAGCCAAGCGGCCCAAGAGACCCAGTACTTC. Translation: CASSQAAQETQYF.

V is TRBV10-3 and J is TRBJ2-5, with TRBD2 identical over 14 bases. Trimming at V came to 0 bases and at J to 4 bases, leaving 10 bases not matched to a gene. The CDR3 spans 19 residues. CDR1 and CDR2 from the germline V gene are ENHRY and SYGVKD. CDR3 sequence (DNA): TGTGCCATCAGTGAGTCTATGGGACTAGCGGGAGTCGTAGCAGAGACCCAGTACTTC. Translating it yields CAISESMGLAGVVAETQYF.

The J gene is TRBJ2-7, the V gene TRBV6-6; 9 nucleotides line up with TRBD1. With V trimmed by 8 bases and J by 6 bases, 20 bases remained unmatched. Germline V gives CDR1 MNHNY, CDR2 SVGAGI (reference sequence). The CDR3 spans 17 residues. The CDR3 protein is CASRHTGQGAGSFEQYF. In nucleotides, the CDR3 is TGTGCCAGCCGTCATACGGGACAGGGAGCAGGGTCGTTCGAGCAGTACTTC.

The chain recombines TRBV15 with TRBJ2-5; 7 bases are shared with TRBD1. The CDR3 is 14 residues long. With V trimmed by 0 bases and J by 5 bases, 3 bases remained unmatched. CDR1 is LNHNV and CDR2 is YYDKDF in the germline V gene (reference sequence). For the CDR3, the DNA is TGTGCCACCAGCAGAGAACAGGGGCGGGAGACCCAGTACTTC. Residues: CATSREQGRETQYF.

V gene TRBV28 combines with J gene TRBJ2-7, with 7 positions matching TRBD2. The V segment lost 5 bases and the J segment 6 bases; nucleotides outside the gene matches: 10. The germline V gene has CDR1 MDHEN and CDR2 SYDVKM. The CDR3 extends over 14 amino acids. This CDR3 reads CASSPPGLILEQYF. The CDR3 DNA is TGTGCCAGCAGTCCGCCGGGACTAATACTCGAGCAGTACTTC.

A single count supports this clone. The chain combines TRBV5-1 with TRBJ1-1; D gene unclear. Germline V gene lookup returns CDR1 SGHRS and CDR2 YFSETQ. The length of the CDR3 is 13 residues. V lost 4 bases to trimming and J lost 2 bases, with 9 bases between them. CDR3 coding DNA: TGCGCCAGCAGCATTGGGAGCAACACTGAAGCTTTCTTT. This codes for CASSIGSNTEAFF.

This clone turned up a few times. The chain joins TRBV4-3 to TRBJ2-5; possible D gene TRBD2, 6 bases. V was cut by 0 bases and J by 4 bases, with 12 bases left in between. The CDR3 covers 15 residues. Germline V gives CDR1 LGHNA, CDR2 YSLEER. DNA of the CDR3: TGCGCCAGCAGCCAAGATGTAGTCGGGGGAGAGACCCAGTACTTC. Translated, it gives CASSQDVVGGETQYF.

The chain employs TRBV11-2 and TRBJ2-7; the match to TRBD1 covers 9 bases. The CDR3 extends over 15 amino acids. Germline values: CDR1 SGHAT, CDR2 FQNNGV. V trimming: 3 bases; J trimming: 5 bases; junction bases outside the gene matches: 8. CDR3 in DNA: TGTGCCAGCAGCTTTGGAGGGACAGGGTTCGACGAGCAGTACTTC. It encodes CASSFGGTGFDEQYF.